This is a list of T cell receptor beta chains from one sample in a study of T and B cells in COVID-19 patients. TCRdb passed the multiplex PCR reads through MiXCR, listing each CDR3 protein once. Of 3,500 to 4,500 distinct CDR3 sequences in the sample, almost 25% are singletons; the top ten hold over 15%. Sequencing was performed on blood. The source is a human donor with active COVID-19. CDR3s include the opening cysteine and the closing phenylalanine or tryptophan. D genes are given only for firm matches. For some rows the clone size is stated as once, few or many, or as a class when expanded; others skip it.

clone size,V gene,D gene,J gene,CDR3 DNA,CDR3 protein
medium-sized,TRBV13,NA,TRBJ1-5,TGTGCCAGCAGCATACAGCCTAATCAGCCCCAGCATTTT,CASSIQPNQPQHF
NA,TRBV5-1,NA,TRBJ2-3,TGTGCCAGAAGCTTGGAAGGACAGTCTAATACGCAGTATTTT,CARSLEGQSNTQYF
few,TRBV11-2,NA,TRBJ1-4,TGTGCCAGCAGCTTTAGGGGACGTCCAACTAATGAAAAACTGTTTTTT,CASSFRGRPTNEKLFF
NA,TRBV7-9,TRBD2,TRBJ2-1,TGTGCCAGCAGCTTCCAGGGACTAGCGGGAGGGCCGTGGCAGTTCTTC,CASSFQGLAGGPWQFF
large,TRBV29-1,NA,TRBJ2-1,TGCAGCGTTGGGGCTGGGCATGAGCAGTTCTTC,CSVGAGHEQFF
NA,TRBV19,TRBD2,TRBJ2-2,TGTGCCAGTAGTATAGGGACTAGCGGGAGTACGGAGCTGTTTTTT,CASSIGTSGSTELFF
NA,TRBV13,NA,TRBJ1-1,TGTGCCAGCAGCAATGACCCAAACACTGAAGCTTTCTTT,CASSNDPNTEAFF
large,TRBV10-2,TRBD2,TRBJ2-3,TGCGCCAGCAGTTACGAGGGACTAGGGGTAGAAGATACGCAGTATTTT,CASSYEGLGVEDTQYF
NA,TRBV20-1,NA,TRBJ2-5,TGCAGTGCTCCATCTCCCGGGACCAGAAAAGAGACCCAGTACTTC,CSAPSPGTRKETQYF
medium-sized,TRBV18,NA,TRBJ2-2,TGTGCCAGCTCACCGAGGGACGGCGGGGAGCTGTTTTTT,CASSPRDGGELFF
few,TRBV6-1,NA,TRBJ1-5,TGTGCCAGCAGTCTGACAGACAATCAGCCCCAGCATTTT,CASSLTDNQPQHF
NA,TRBV7-2,NA,TRBJ2-1,TGTGCCAGCAGCTTAGACAGAACCTACAATGAGCAGTTCTTC,CASSLDRTYNEQFF
NA,TRBV20-1,TRBD2,TRBJ2-3,TGCAGTGCAATTCGACTAGCAGACACAGATACGCAGTATTTT,CSAIRLADTDTQYF
NA,TRBV18,TRBD1,TRBJ1-5,TGTGCCAGCTCACTGAGAGCCGGGACAGGGAATAGCAATCAGCCCCAGCATTTT,CASSLRAGTGNSNQPQHF
medium-sized,TRBV27,NA,TRBJ1-6,TGTGCCAGCAGTTTAAGAGCCCTGGGTTCACCCCTCCACTTT,CASSLRALGSPLHF
medium-sized,TRBV18,TRBD1,TRBJ1-6,TGTGCCAGCTCACCACGGACAGGGTCAGATAATTCACCCCTCCACTTT,CASSPRTGSDNSPLHF
NA,TRBV19,TRBD2,TRBJ2-3,TGTGCCAGTACCACTAGCGGGGGGGCAGATACGCAGTATTTT,CASTTSGGADTQYF
few,TRBV7-9,NA,TRBJ1-1,TGTGCCAGCAGCATTAGCGGGCAGGGGAGGGGGACTGAAGCTTTCTTT,CASSISGQGRGTEAFF
NA,TRBV20-1,NA,TRBJ2-7,TGCAGTGCTAGAGATCGCCGGGACACCTTCACCTACGAGCAGTACTTC,CSARDRRDTFTYEQYF
NA,TRBV6-5,NA,TRBJ2-7,TGCGCCAGCAGTGATTATCCAGAGCAGTACTTC,CASSDYPEQYF
NA,TRBV6-1,NA,TRBJ1-2,TGTGCCAGCAGTAAAGAGGGGGGGGCGGGCTATGGCTACACCTTC,CASSKEGGAGYGYTF
medium-sized,TRBV4-2,TRBD2,TRBJ2-3,TGTGCCAGCAGCAAAGGCGGTAGCGGGAGTGCAGATACGCAGTATTTT,CASSKGGSGSADTQYF
medium-sized,TRBV6-1,NA,TRBJ2-3,TGTGCCAGCAGCAACCGGGACCAGGCGCAGTATTTT,CASSNRDQAQYF
medium-sized,TRBV10-3,TRBD1,TRBJ2-1,TGTGCCATCAGAGGGGACAGGGGGCGGTCCAATGAGCAGTTCTTC,CAIRGDRGRSNEQFF
medium-sized,TRBV12-3/TRBV12-4,NA,TRBJ2-3,TGTGCCAGCAGCCGGACAGATACGCAGTATTTT,CASSRTDTQYF
few,TRBV7-9,NA,TRBJ2-2,TGTGCCACCACAGGAGGGACAACCAGCGGGGAGCTGTTTTTT,CATTGGTTSGELFF
medium-sized,TRBV20-1,NA,TRBJ2-2,TGCAGTGCTCTGTATACCGGGGAGCTGTTTTTT,CSALYTGELFF
medium-sized,TRBV19,TRBD2,TRBJ2-7,TGTGCCAGTAGTTCGTTGGACGGGGGTAGCGGGAGGCCGCAGTACTTC,CASSSLDGGSGRPQYF
medium-sized,TRBV5-5,NA,TRBJ1-6,TGTGCCAGCAGCTTCTTAGCTAGATCCTATAATTCACCCCTCCACTTT,CASSFLARSYNSPLHF
NA,TRBV12-3/TRBV12-4,TRBD1,TRBJ2-7,TGTGCCAGCAGCGTCACCGGGACAGGGTTTCTCGAGCAGTACTTC,CASSVTGTGFLEQYF
large,TRBV19,TRBD1,TRBJ2-1,TGTGCCAGTAGCTGGGACAGGGCCGACAATGAGCAGTTCTTC,CASSWDRADNEQFF
NA,TRBV5-1,NA,TRBJ1-6,TGCGCCAGCAGCCCGAGAGGGAGCTCCTATAATTCACCCCTCCACTTT,CASSPRGSSYNSPLHF
medium-sized,TRBV5-1,TRBD1,TRBJ2-1,TGCGCCAGCAGCTCCCTACAGGGGAATGAGCAGTTCTTC,CASSSLQGNEQFF
medium-sized,TRBV18,NA,TRBJ1-5,TGTGCCAGCTCACCCTATGCGGCAGGGGCGAGTCAGCCCCAGCATTTT,CASSPYAAGASQPQHF
few,TRBV6-2/TRBV6-3,NA,TRBJ1-1,TGTGCCAGCAGCTACAGGGAAACCACTGAAGCTTTCTTT,CASSYRETTEAFF
NA,TRBV5-1,NA,TRBJ2-7,TGCGCCAGCAGCGCTAGCGCGAGCTCCTACGAGCAGTACTTC,CASSASASSYEQYF
once,TRBV27,NA,TRBJ2-1,TGTGCCAGCAGACTGGACCACAGCTCCTACAATGAGCAGTTCTTC,CASRLDHSSYNEQFF
NA,TRBV28,NA,TRBJ2-1,TGTGCCAGCAGTTTCGGGGGGCTGGGCAATGAGCAGTTCTTC,CASSFGGLGNEQFF
medium-sized,TRBV12-3/TRBV12-4,TRBD2,TRBJ2-3,TGTGCCAGCAGGCCGACTAGCGGGGGGGTCCGAGATACGCAGTATTTT,CASRPTSGGVRDTQYF
few,TRBV20-1,TRBD1,TRBJ1-5,TGCAGTGCAACCGACAGGGCGGCGGACCAGCCCCAGCATTTT,CSATDRAADQPQHF
medium-sized,TRBV5-4,NA,TRBJ2-7,TGTGCCAGCAGCTTCGAACCGGAGGGGGCGCGGGACGAGCAGTACTTC,CASSFEPEGARDEQYF
few,TRBV7-9,NA,TRBJ2-5,TGTGCCAGCAGCCCAGAACAGGGACAAGAGACCCAGTACTTC,CASSPEQGQETQYF
NA,TRBV11-2,NA,TRBJ1-3,TGTGCCAGCAGCTTAGGGGGGCTTGGTGGAAACACCATATATTTT,CASSLGGLGGNTIYF
NA,TRBV5-1,TRBD1,TRBJ2-1,TGCGCCAGCACCCTCAGACAGGGGACCTACAATGGGCAGTTCTTC,CASTLRQGTYNGQFF
NA,TRBV7-9,TRBD1,TRBJ2-7,TGTGCCAGCAGTTTCCCCAGGGGGCAGGGGCAGTACTTC,CASSFPRGQGQYF
many,TRBV6-5,TRBD1,TRBJ2-1,TGTGCCAGCAGTTGGTCAACAGGGGGCATGGGAAATGAGCAGTTCTTC,CASSWSTGGMGNEQFF
NA,TRBV19,TRBD2,TRBJ2-2,TGTGCCAGTAGTATGGGACTAGCGGGAGTGAGCGGGGAGCTGTTTTTT,CASSMGLAGVSGELFF
medium-sized,TRBV12-3/TRBV12-4,TRBD2,TRBJ2-2,TGTGCCTGCCAGCGGGGGGCGGGCGGGGAGCTGTTTTTT,CACQRGAGGELFF
few,TRBV4-3,NA,TRBJ2-7,TGCGCCAGCAGCCAAGGACAGAGCGCCTACGAGCAGTACTTC,CASSQGQSAYEQYF